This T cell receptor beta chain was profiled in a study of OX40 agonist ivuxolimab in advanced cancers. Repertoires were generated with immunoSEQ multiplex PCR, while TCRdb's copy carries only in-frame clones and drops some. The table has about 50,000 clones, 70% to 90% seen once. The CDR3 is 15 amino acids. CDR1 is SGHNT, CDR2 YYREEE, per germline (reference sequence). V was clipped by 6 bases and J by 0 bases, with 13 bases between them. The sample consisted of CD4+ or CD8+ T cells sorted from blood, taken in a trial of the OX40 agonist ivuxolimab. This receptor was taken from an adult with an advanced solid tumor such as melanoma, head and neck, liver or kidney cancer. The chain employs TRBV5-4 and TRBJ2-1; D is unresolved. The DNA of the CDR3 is TGTGCCAGCACCCATGACTCGTCCTCCTACAATGAGCAGTTCTTC. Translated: CASTHDSSSYNEQFF.